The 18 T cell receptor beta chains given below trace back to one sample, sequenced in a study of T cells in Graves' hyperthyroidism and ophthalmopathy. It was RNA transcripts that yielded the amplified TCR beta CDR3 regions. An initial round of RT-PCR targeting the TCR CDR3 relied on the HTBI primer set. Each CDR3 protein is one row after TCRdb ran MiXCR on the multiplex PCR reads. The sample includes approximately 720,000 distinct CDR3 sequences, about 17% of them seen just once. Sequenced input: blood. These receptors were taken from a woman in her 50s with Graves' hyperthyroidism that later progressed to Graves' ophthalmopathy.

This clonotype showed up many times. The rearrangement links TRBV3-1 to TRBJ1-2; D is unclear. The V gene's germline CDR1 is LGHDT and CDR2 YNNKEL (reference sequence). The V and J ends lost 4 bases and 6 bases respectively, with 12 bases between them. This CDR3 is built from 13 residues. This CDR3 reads CASSPFGFHGYTF. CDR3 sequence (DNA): TGTGCCAGCAGCCCGTTCGGGTTCCATGGCTACACCTTC. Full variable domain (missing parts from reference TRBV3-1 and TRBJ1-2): DTAVSQTPKYLVTQMGNDKSIKCEQNLGHDTMYWYKQDSKKFLKIMFSYNNKELIINETVPNRFSPKSPDKAHLNLHINSLELGDSAVYFCASSPFGFHGYTFGSGTRLTVV.

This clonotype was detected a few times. CDR3 DNA sequence: TGTGCCAGCAGTCTCCGGGACAGGGGCGGCAATCAGCCCCAGCATTTT. This encodes CASSLRDRGGNQPQHF. The chain joins TRBV6-2 or TRBV6-3 to TRBJ1-5, with 10 positions matching TRBD1. CDR3 length: 16 residues. Germline V lookup: CDR1 MNHEY, CDR2 SVGEGT. The ends lost 5 bases at V and 2 bases at J; junction bases unmatched: 6.

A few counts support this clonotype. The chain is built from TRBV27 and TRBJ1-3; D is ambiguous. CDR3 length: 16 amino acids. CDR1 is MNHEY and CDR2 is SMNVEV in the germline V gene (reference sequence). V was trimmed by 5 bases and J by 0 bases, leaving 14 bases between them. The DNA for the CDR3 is TGTGCCAGCAGTCCCAGTTGGAGAATCTCTGGAAACACCATATATTTT. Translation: CASSPSWRISGNTIYF.

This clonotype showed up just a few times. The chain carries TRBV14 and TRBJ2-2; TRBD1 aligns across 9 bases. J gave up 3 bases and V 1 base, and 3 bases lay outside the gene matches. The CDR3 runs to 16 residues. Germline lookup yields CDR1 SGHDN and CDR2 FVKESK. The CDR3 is CASSQGTGDDTGELFF. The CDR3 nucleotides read TGTGCCAGCAGCCAAGGGACAGGGGACGACACCGGGGAGCTGTTTTTT.

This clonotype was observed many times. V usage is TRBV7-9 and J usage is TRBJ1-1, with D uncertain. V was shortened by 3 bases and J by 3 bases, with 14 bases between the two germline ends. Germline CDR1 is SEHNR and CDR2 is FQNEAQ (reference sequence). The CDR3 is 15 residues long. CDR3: CASSFSVVEDTEAFF. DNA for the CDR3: TGTGCCAGCAGCTTTAGCGTAGTTGAGGACACTGAAGCTTTCTTT.

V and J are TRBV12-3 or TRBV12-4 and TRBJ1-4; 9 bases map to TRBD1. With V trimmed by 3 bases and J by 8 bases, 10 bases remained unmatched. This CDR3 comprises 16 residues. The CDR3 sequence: CASSLVLGQGREKLFF. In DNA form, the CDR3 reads TGTGCCAGCAGTTTGGTTCTAGGACAGGGGAGGGAAAAACTGTTTTTT.

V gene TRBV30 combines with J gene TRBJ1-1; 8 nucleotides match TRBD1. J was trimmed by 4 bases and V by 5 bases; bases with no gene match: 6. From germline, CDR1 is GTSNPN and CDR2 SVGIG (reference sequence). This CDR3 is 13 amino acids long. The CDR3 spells CAWGQGLGTEAFF. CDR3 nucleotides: TGTGCCTGGGGACAGGGACTGGGCACTGAAGCTTTCTTT.

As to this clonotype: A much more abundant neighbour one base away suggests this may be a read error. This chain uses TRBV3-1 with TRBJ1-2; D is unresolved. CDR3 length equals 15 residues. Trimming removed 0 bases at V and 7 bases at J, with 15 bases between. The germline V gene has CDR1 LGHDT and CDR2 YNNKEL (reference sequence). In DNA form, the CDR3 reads TGTGCCAGCAGCCAAGATAACAGAAGGTCTAGTGGCTACACCTTC. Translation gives CASSQDNRRSSGYTF.

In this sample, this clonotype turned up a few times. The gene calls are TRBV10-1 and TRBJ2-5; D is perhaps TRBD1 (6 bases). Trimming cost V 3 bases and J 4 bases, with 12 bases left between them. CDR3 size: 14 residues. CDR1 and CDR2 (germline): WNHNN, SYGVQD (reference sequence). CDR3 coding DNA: TGCGCCAGCAGTGATACAGGGAGCCGAGAGACCCAGTACTTC. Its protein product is CASSDTGSRETQYF.

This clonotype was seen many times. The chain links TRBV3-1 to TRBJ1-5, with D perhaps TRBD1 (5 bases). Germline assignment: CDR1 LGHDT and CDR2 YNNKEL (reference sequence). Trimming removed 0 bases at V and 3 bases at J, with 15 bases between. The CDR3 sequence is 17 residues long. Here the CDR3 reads CASSQDHTGLDNQPQHF. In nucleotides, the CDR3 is TGTGCCAGCAGCCAAGATCATACAGGACTGGACAATCAGCCCCAGCATTTT.

CDR3 DNA: TGTGCCAGCAGTTTAAGGCAGGGGGCCAGAGCGAACACTGAAGCTTTCTTT. Amino acids: CASSLRQGARANTEAFF. V gene TRBV12-3 or TRBV12-4 combines with J gene TRBJ1-1; 8 nucleotides align to TRBD1. J gave up 1 base and V 2 bases, and 9 bases lay outside the gene matches. The CDR3 contains 17 residues.

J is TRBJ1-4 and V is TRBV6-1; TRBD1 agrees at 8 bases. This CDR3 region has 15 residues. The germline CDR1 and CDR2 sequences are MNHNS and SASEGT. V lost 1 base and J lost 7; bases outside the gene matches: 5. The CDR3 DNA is TGTGCCAGCAGTGAAGTTAGGGGGACAGGTGAAAAACTGTTTTTT. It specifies CASSEVRGTGEKLFF.

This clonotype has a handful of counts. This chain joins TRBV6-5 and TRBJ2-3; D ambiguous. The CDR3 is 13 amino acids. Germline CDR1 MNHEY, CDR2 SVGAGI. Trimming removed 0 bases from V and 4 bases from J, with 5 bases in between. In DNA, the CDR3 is TGTGCCAGCAGTTACTCGACTTCAGATACGCAGTATTTT. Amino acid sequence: CASSYSTSDTQYF.

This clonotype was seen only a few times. CDR3 bases: TGCAGTGCCCCTTACCGGGACAGGGCGTTCTATGGCTACACCTTC. As protein: CSAPYRDRAFYGYTF. The chain joins TRBV20-1 to TRBJ1-2, with TRBD1 identical over 9 bases. Germline V gene sequence: CDR1 DFQATT, CDR2 SNEGSKA (reference sequence). This CDR3 spans 15 amino acids. The junction had 12 bases not matched to a gene; V was cut back by 6 bases and J by 4 bases.

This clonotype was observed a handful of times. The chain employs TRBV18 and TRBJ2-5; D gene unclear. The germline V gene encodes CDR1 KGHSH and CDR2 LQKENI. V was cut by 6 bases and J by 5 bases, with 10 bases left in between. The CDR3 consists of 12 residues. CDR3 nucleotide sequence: TGTGCCAGCTCCGCTTCCTCGGAGACCCAGTACTTC. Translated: CASSASSETQYF. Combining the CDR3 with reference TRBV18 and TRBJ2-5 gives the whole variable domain NAGVMQNPRHLVRRRGQEARLRCSPMKGHSHVYWYRQLPEEGLKFMVYLQKENIIDESGMPKERFSAEFPKEGPSILRIQQVVRGDSAAYFCASSASSETQYFGPGTRLLVL.

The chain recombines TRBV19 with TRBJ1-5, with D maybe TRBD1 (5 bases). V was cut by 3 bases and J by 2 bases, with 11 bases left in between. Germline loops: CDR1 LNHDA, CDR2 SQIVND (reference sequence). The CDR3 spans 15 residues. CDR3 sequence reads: CASSIGGARNQPQHF. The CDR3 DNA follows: TGTGCCAGTAGTATTGGAGGGGCCCGCAATCAGCCCCAGCATTTT.

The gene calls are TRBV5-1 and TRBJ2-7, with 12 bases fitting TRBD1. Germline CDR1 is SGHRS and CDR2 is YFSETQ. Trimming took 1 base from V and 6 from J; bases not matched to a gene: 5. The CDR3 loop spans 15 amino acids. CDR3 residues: CASSLTGQGAFEQYF. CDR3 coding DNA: TGCGCCAGCAGCTTGACGGGACAGGGGGCCTTCGAGCAGTACTTC.

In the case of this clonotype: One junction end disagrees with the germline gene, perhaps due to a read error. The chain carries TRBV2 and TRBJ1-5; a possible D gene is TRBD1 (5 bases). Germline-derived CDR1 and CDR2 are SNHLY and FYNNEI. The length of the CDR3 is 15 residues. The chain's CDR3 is CASSGQIGAGQPEHF. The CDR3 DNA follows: TGTGCCAGCAGTGGACAGATTGGGGCGGGCCAGCCCGAGCATTTT.